This T cell receptor beta chain is from a study of T cell responses to AZD1222 COVID-19 vaccine. Study-level findings and limits: Donors skewed white British and female; clonal diversity was possibly underestimated. Regions left unmutated in variants are reportedly the target of nearly half of spike-specific TCRs. Breadth and depth of Spike-specific TCRs rose after two AZD1222 doses. Repertoires in all cases were sampled only once the peak T cell response had passed.

Notes on this clone: The antigen remains unidentified.

Only in-frame clones appear in the TCRdb table, and some are missing; sequencing was by immunoSEQ multiplex PCR. The sample yields approximately 110,000 clones, roughly nine tenths seen once. Sequenced here: peripheral blood, sampled on day 0 of AZD1222 vaccination. This receptor was taken from an adult in good health.

CDR3 residues: CASSAPGANRYGYTF. In DNA, the CDR3 is TGTGCCAGCTCCGCCCCAGGGGCGAACCGCTATGGCTACACCTTC. The chain uses TRBV18 and TRBJ1-2; possibly TRBD1 for D (6 bases). The CDR3 is 15 residues long. Trimming left V 6 bases short and J 4 bases short, with 18 bases between. The V gene's germline CDR1 is KGHSH and CDR2 LQKENI.